These T cell receptor beta chains were read from a single sample in a study of T cells in Graves' hyperthyroidism and ophthalmopathy. TCRdb itself ran the multiplex PCR reads through MiXCR, one entry per CDR3 protein. The sample carries about half a million distinct CDR3 sequences, approximately 23% recorded once. The sample comprised blood. These receptors all come from an older woman with Graves' ophthalmopathy. Both conserved end residues are part of each CDR3. Not every row has a clone size; where given, it reads once, few, many or a size class.

V gene: TRBV7-3; clone size: few; CDR3 protein: CASSQGMGDNSPLHF
V gene: TRBV28; clone size: few; CDR3 protein: CASRLRTGNSPLHF
V gene: TRBV25-1; clone size: few; CDR3 protein: CAVWGGLGYTF
V gene: TRBV20-1; clone size: -; CDR3 protein: CSARDIQGSGYNEQFF
V gene: TRBV4-2; clone size: -; CDR3 protein: CASSQEEGTGNHNSPLHF
V gene: TRBV11-2; clone size: many; CDR3 protein: CASSLDPNQETQYF
V gene: TRBV6-6; clone size: -; CDR3 protein: CASSYLGGASREQYF
V gene: TRBV7-2; clone size: many; CDR3 protein: CASSLGPAGVEQYF
V gene: TRBV7-9; clone size: -; CDR3 protein: CASSHPREGSYEQYF
V gene: TRBV10-3; clone size: -; CDR3 protein: CAISESGGSADTQYF
V gene: TRBV19; clone size: -; CDR3 protein: CASSKGGGRPRADTQYF
V gene: TRBV7-8; clone size: -; CDR3 protein: CASSLGLAGGLVQETQYF
V gene: TRBV2; clone size: -; CDR3 protein: CASSGESRMNSPLHF
V gene: TRBV7-9; clone size: few; CDR3 protein: CASSFVSGRGYSPLHF
V gene: TRBV6-2/TRBV6-3; clone size: -; CDR3 protein: CASSYSPTGGQPQHF
V gene: TRBV7-9; clone size: few; CDR3 protein: CASSSEYREAFF
V gene: TRBV2; clone size: many; CDR3 protein: CASKELGTHEQYF
V gene: TRBV7-9; clone size: -; CDR3 protein: CASSPRTGGVTDTQYF
V gene: TRBV7-3; clone size: many; CDR3 protein: CASSPTGGSNTEAFF
V gene: TRBV6-1; clone size: -; CDR3 protein: CASRDRGYQETQYF
V gene: TRBV28; clone size: many; CDR3 protein: CASSQRLGNSNQPQHF
V gene: TRBV18; clone size: -; CDR3 protein: CASSISQQGNTEAFF
V gene: TRBV11-2; clone size: few; CDR3 protein: CASSLGQGQVSYEQYF
V gene: TRBV6-6; clone size: few; CDR3 protein: CASSYGRGDQPQHF
V gene: TRBV6-2/TRBV6-3; clone size: -; CDR3 protein: CASKDVVQLQHF
V gene: TRBV5-1; clone size: -; CDR3 protein: CASSSVRGGNTEAFF
V gene: TRBV5-1; clone size: -; CDR3 protein: CASSFGGGQEPQHF
V gene: TRBV5-1; clone size: -; CDR3 protein: CASTRDAAYEQYF
V gene: TRBV20-1; clone size: -; CDR3 protein: CSAVAGGNNQNTQYF
V gene: TRBV7-9; clone size: -; CDR3 protein: CASSLFAGEETQYF
V gene: TRBV4-1; clone size: -; CDR3 protein: CASSQDILAGMRNEQFF
V gene: TRBV5-1; clone size: -; CDR3 protein: CASSLVPGVRSYNEQFF
V gene: TRBV5-1; clone size: few; CDR3 protein: CASSADTFTYNEQFF
V gene: TRBV7-2; clone size: many; CDR3 protein: CASSPAVGTEAFF
V gene: TRBV7-2; clone size: -; CDR3 protein: CASSRRRAGELFF
V gene: TRBV2; clone size: few; CDR3 protein: CASSAESLAKNIQYF
V gene: TRBV7-8; clone size: -; CDR3 protein: CASSLAHGGRVNTDTQYF
V gene: TRBV2; clone size: -; CDR3 protein: CASSETRGYEQYF
V gene: TRBV3-1; clone size: many; CDR3 protein: CASSQVSDTEAFF
V gene: TRBV10-3; clone size: -; CDR3 protein: CAIRGTSFYSAKNIQYF
V gene: TRBV10-3; clone size: -; CDR3 protein: CAISRGIIAGSHEQYF
V gene: TRBV12-5; clone size: -; CDR3 protein: CASGLSPGSNYTF
V gene: TRBV6-1; clone size: -; CDR3 protein: CASSRGDRLANEKLFF
V gene: TRBV27; clone size: many; CDR3 protein: CASSYGTGGYEQYF